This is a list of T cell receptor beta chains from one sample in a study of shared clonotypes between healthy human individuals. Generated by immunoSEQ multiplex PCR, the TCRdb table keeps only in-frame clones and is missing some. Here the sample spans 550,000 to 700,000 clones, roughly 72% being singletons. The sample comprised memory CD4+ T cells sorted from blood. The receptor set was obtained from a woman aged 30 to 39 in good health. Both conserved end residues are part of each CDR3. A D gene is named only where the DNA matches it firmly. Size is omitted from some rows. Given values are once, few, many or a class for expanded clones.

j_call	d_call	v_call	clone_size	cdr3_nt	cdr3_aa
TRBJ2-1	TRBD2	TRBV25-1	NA	TGTGCCAGCAGTGAATTGGGGACTACCCCGTCGACGTTCTTC	CASSELGTTPSTFF
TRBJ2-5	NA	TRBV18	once	TGTGCCAGCTCACCACTAGCGATCGAGACCCAGTACTTC	CASSPLAIETQYF
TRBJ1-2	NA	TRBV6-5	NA	TGTGCCAGCAGCTATCATTCAGGGAGCGGCTACACCTTC	CASSYHSGSGYTF
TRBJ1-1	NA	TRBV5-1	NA	TGCGCCAGCAAAGTCGGGGGGAGTAACACTGAAGCTTTCTTT	CASKVGGSNTEAFF
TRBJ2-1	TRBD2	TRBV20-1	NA	TGCAGTGCGGGGGGACTAGTTGAGCAGTTCTTC	CSAGGLVEQFF
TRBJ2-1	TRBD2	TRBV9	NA	TGTGCCAGCAGCGTAGGAGGCGGGAGGGGGGAGCAGTTCTTC	CASSVGGGRGEQFF
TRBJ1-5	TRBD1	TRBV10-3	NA	TGTGCCATCAGTGTCACAGGGGCATGGCAGCCCCAGCATTTT	CAISVTGAWQPQHF
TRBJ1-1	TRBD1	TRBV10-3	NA	TGTGCCATCAGTCTACAGGGGGACACTGAAGCTTTCTTT	CAISLQGDTEAFF
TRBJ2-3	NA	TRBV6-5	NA	TGTGCCAGCAGTTATCAGGGCTCCACAGATACGCAGTATTTT	CASSYQGSTDTQYF
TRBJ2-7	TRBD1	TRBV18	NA	TGTGCCAGCTCACCAGGGACAGGGCGGCAGGAGCAGTACTTC	CASSPGTGRQEQYF